The 23 T cell receptor beta chains below were found in one sample sequenced in a study of shared clonotypes between healthy human individuals. Clones were read by immunoSEQ multiplex PCR, and TCRdb kept only the in-frame ones, dropping some. The sample contains about 2 million clones, roughly 94% of which appear only once. Sequencing was performed on naive CD4+ T cells sorted from blood. The subset: CD45RA+ positively selected. The receptors were sampled from a man aged 18 to 29 in good health.

The J gene is TRBJ1-3, the V gene TRBV11-1; D uncertain. The V end was cut by 1 base, the J end by 1 base, with 11 bases between. The germline gives CDR1 SGHAT, CDR2 FQDESV (reference sequence). The CDR3 sequence is 16 residues long. CDR3: CASSLGHRLSGNTIYF. The CDR3 DNA reads as TGTGCCAGCAGCTTAGGACACCGGTTATCTGGAAACACCATATATTTT.

As to this clone: Other DNA sequences within the sample encode an identical CDR3. V usage is TRBV11-3 and J usage is TRBJ2-2; no clear D gene. This CDR3 contains 13 residues. The V and J ends lost 0 bases and 6 bases respectively, with 5 bases between them. Germline V gives CDR1 SGHNT, CDR2 YENEEA. The chain's CDR3 is CASSLDLAGELFF. The DNA of the CDR3 is TGTGCCAGCAGCTTAGATCTTGCCGGGGAGCTGTTTTTT.

V usage is TRBV7-6 and J usage is TRBJ1-1, with 7 bases that match TRBD1. The trim removed 5 bases at V and 5 bases at J, leaving 5 bases unmatched. The CDR3 totals 13 residues. From germline, CDR1 is SGHVS and CDR2 FNYEAQ. CDR3 residues: CASSTTGVTEAFF. The CDR3 nucleotides read TGTGCCAGCAGCACAACAGGGGTTACTGAAGCTTTCTTT.

The chain joins TRBV4-1 to TRBJ2-2; D gene unclear. The V end was cut by 0 bases, the J end by 5 bases, with 7 bases between. Germline values: CDR1 MGHRA, CDR2 YSYEKL. This CDR3 spans 14 amino acids. CDR3 nucleotides: TGCGCCAGCAGCCAAGAGGGTTGGACCGGGGAGCTGTTTTTT. This gives the protein CASSQEGWTGELFF.

The chain links TRBV5-1 to TRBJ2-3, with 8 bases identical to TRBD2. V was clipped by 4 bases and J by 2 bases; unmatched bases: 9. This CDR3 comprises 16 residues. CDR1 SGHRS and CDR2 YFSETQ come from the germline V gene. CDR3 coding DNA: TGCGCCAGCAGCAAATCTAGCGGGTCCCACACAGATACGCAGTATTTT. Its protein is CASSKSSGSHTDTQYF.

This rearrangement joins TRBV10-3 to TRBJ2-7; TRBD2 matches at 7 bases. This CDR3 is built from 15 residues. V lost 4 bases to trimming and J lost 0 bases; unmatched junction nucleotides: 6. Germline-derived CDR1 and CDR2 are ENHRY and SYGVKD. CDR3 sequence reads: CAISAASGYSYEQYF. The CDR3 DNA reads as TGTGCCATCAGTGCTGCTAGCGGTTACTCCTACGAGCAGTACTTC.

This chain links TRBV30 with TRBJ2-7, with D possibly being TRBD1 (5 bases). The germline CDR1 and CDR2 sequences are GTSNPN and SVGIG (reference sequence). The CDR3 runs to 13 residues. Trimming pared 2 bases from V and 7 bases from J, leaving 15 bases between. CDR3 amino acids: CAWSYPVKGEQYF. The DNA for the CDR3 is TGTGCCTGGAGTTACCCGGTGAAGGGGGAGCAGTACTTC.

This chain connects TRBV5-6 to TRBJ2-1; D remains unclear. CDR3 length: 15 amino acids. Germline lookup yields CDR1 SGHDT and CDR2 YYEEEE. V was cut by 1 base and J by 1 base, with 9 bases left in between. In DNA form, the CDR3 reads TGTGCCAGCAGCTTGTCCCGGGTATCCTACAATGAGCAGTTCTTC. Encoded protein: CASSLSRVSYNEQFF.

The V call is TRBV18, the J call TRBJ2-3; perhaps TRBD1 as D (6 bases). With 4 bases removed from V and 0 bases from J, the gap between germline ends came to 17 bases. The CDR3 loop spans 17 amino acids. The germline V gene has CDR1 KGHSH and CDR2 LQKENI. The CDR3 bases are TGTGCCAGCTCACTCAACCGACAGGCTCTCAGCACAGATACGCAGTATTTT. This sequence encodes CASSLNRQALSTDTQYF.

Details on this clone: Other nucleotide sequences from this sample produce the same CDR3. DNA of the CDR3: TGTGCCAGCAGTTTCACAGATACGCAGTATTTT. Its translation: CASSFTDTQYF. The V call is TRBV11-2, the J call TRBJ2-3; D unresolved. The CDR3 length is 11 residues. Germline-derived CDR1 and CDR2 are SGHAT and FQNNGV. V was cut by 6 bases and J by 2 bases, with 3 bases left in between.

V usage is TRBV19 and J usage is TRBJ2-1; D is unclear. This CDR3 comprises 16 residues. V lost 1 base and J lost 7, with 17 bases in between. Germline V gives CDR1 LNHDA, CDR2 SQIVND (reference sequence). DNA of the CDR3: TGTGCCAGTAGTATAGTCTCCCGGCAGAATTGGAATGAGCAGTTCTTC. Translating gives CASSIVSRQNWNEQFF.

The V call is TRBV10-3, the J call TRBJ2-5; D assignment may be TRBD1 or TRBD2 (5 bases each). This CDR3 comprises 12 residues. CDR1 is ENHRY, CDR2 SYGVKD, per germline. The V end was cut by 11 bases, the J end by 3 bases, with 13 bases between. The CDR3 protein is CAHGTDKETQYF. CDR3 coding DNA: TGTGCCCATGGGACGGACAAAGAGACCCAGTACTTC.

The V and J genes are TRBV28 and TRBJ1-2; D gene uncertain. V lost 4 bases to trimming and J lost 4 bases, with 7 bases between them. CDR3 length equals 12 residues. Per the germline V gene, CDR1 is MDHEN and CDR2 is SYDVKM. This chain's CDR3 is CASSSDGYGYTF. As DNA, the CDR3 is TGTGCCAGCAGTTCCGATGGCTATGGCTACACCTTC.

The chain is built from TRBV29-1 and TRBJ1-2; D gene ambiguous. This CDR3 comprises 13 residues. V gave up 5 bases and J gave up 2 bases, with 12 bases separating them. Looked up from germline, CDR1 is SQVTM and CDR2 is ANQGSEA. CDR3 in DNA: TGCAGCGTTCAGGCGACACGGAACTATGGCTACACCTTC. Translation gives CSVQATRNYGYTF.

The chain has TRBV2 and TRBJ1-5; tentatively, D is TRBD1 (5 bases). This CDR3 is 14 amino acids long. Germline CDR1 SNHLY, CDR2 FYNNEI. Trimming stripped 4 bases from V and 3 bases from J, with 10 bases between. The CDR3 loop reads CASSVGLPNQPQHF. Written as DNA, the CDR3 is TGTGCCAGCAGTGTGGGACTGCCCAATCAGCCCCAGCATTTT.

The V call is TRBV5-5, the J call TRBJ1-2; 8 nucleotides line up with TRBD1. CDR1 is SGHKS and CDR2 is YYEKEE in the germline V gene (reference sequence). The V gene end was trimmed by 0 bases and the J gene end by 7 bases; junction bases not matched to a gene: 17. This CDR3 has 18 residues. The CDR3 sequence is CASSLGGQALRGFFGYTF. The CDR3, as DNA: TGTGCCAGCAGCTTGGGGGGACAGGCCCTAAGGGGCTTTTTTGGCTACACCTTC. Looking up the rest from reference TRBV5-5 and TRBJ1-2 gives the full variable domain: DAGVTQSPTHLIKTRGQQVTLRCSPISGHKSVSWYQQVLGQGPQFIFQYYEKEERGRGNFPDRFSARQFPNYSSELNVNALLLGDSALYLCASSLGGQALRGFFGYTFGSGTRLTVV.

The rearrangement links TRBV19 to TRBJ1-5; no reliable D call. From germline, CDR1 is LNHDA and CDR2 SQIVND (reference sequence). Trimming removed 7 bases from V and 7 bases from J, with 5 bases in between. The CDR3 sequence is 10 residues long. The CDR3 bases are TGTGCCAGTAATAGACAGCCCCAGCATTTT. Its translation is CASNRQPQHF. Variable domain in full (rest from reference TRBV19 and TRBJ1-5): DGGITQSPKYLFRKEGQNVTLSCEQNLNHDAMYWYRQDPGQGLRLIYYSQIVNDFQKGDIAEGYSVSREKKESFPLTVTSAQKNPTAFYLCASNRQPQHFGDGTRLSIL.

The count of this clone is one. Other DNA variants within this sample encode the same CDR3. The J gene is TRBJ1-4, the V gene TRBV6-6; D is possibly TRBD1 (5 bases). The V end lost 6 bases, the J end lost 5 bases, and 7 bases lay between the germline ends. Germline CDR1 MNHNY, CDR2 SVGAGI (reference sequence). CDR3 size: 12 residues. This CDR3 is CASSPGNEKLFF. CDR3 bases: TGTGCCAGCAGCCCAGGGAATGAAAAACTGTTTTTT.

This chain joins TRBV30 and TRBJ1-5; TRBD1 aligns across 10 bases. The CDR3 runs to 17 residues. Germline CDR1 and CDR2: GTSNPN and SVGIG (reference sequence). V trimming: 1 base; J trimming: 0 bases; junction bases outside the gene matches: 6. The CDR3 loop is CAWSADRGGYSNQPQHF. CDR3 nucleotides: TGTGCCTGGAGTGCGGACAGGGGGGGGTATAGCAATCAGCCCCAGCATTTT. Drawing the rest from reference TRBV30 and TRBJ1-5, the complete variable domain is SQTIHQWPATLVQPVGSPLSLECTVEGTSNPNLYWYRQAAGRGLQLLFYSVGIGQISSEVPQNLSASRPQDRQFILSSKKLLLSDSGFYLCAWSADRGGYSNQPQHFGDGTRLSIL.

Worth noting for this clone: Other DNA sequences in this sample translate to the same CDR3. Here the CDR3 DNA reads TGCAGCGTCGACAGGGGAGGCGAGCAGTACTTC. Translating gives CSVDRGGEQYF. The chain joins TRBV29-1 to TRBJ2-7, with TRBD1 matching over 8 bases. This CDR3 spans 11 amino acids. V was clipped by 6 bases and J by 6 bases; unmatched bases: 4. CDR1 SQVTM and CDR2 ANQGSEA come from the germline V gene.

Worth noting for this clone: The sample contains more than one DNA sequence encoding this CDR3. The chain carries TRBV18 and TRBJ2-7; 9 nucleotides line up with TRBD1. Trimming removed 3 bases from V and 3 bases from J; junction bases left unmatched: 3. Germline V lookup: CDR1 KGHSH, CDR2 LQKENI. The CDR3 runs 14 residues. CDR3 DNA sequence: TGTGCCAGCTCACCTACGACAGGGGGCTACGAGCAGTACTTC. Its protein is CASSPTTGGYEQYF.

V and J are TRBV6-1 and TRBJ2-7; 11 bases are a match to TRBD1. The CDR3 spans 14 residues. J gave up 4 bases and V 4 bases, and 3 bases lay outside the gene matches. CDR1 MNHNS and CDR2 SASEGT come from the germline V gene. In nucleotides, the CDR3 is TGTGCCAGCAGTGGGACAGGGGGCGCTTACGAGCAGTACTTC. This gives the protein CASSGTGGAYEQYF.

This chain connects TRBV6-1 to TRBJ1-2, with D unclear. The CDR3 covers 17 residues. From germline, CDR1 is MNHNS and CDR2 SASEGT. The ends were cut back, 0 bases at V and 4 bases at J, with 18 bases in the middle. The CDR3 DNA is TGTGCCAGCAGTGAAGCCCTATTGAGGCCGGGTCGCTATGGCTACACCTTC. It is translated as CASSEALLRPGRYGYTF.